This is a list of T cell receptor beta chains from one sample in a study of blood T cell repertoires in COVID-19. Sequencing was performed with immunoSEQ multiplex PCR; in TCRdb, only in-frame clones are kept and a portion is missing. The sample carries about 520,000 clones, around 85% recorded once. The sequenced sample consisted of peripheral blood. These receptors came from a human donor in a cohort sampled during active COVID-19. CDR3s include the opening cysteine and the closing phenylalanine or tryptophan. A D gene is named only where the DNA matches it firmly. Size tells how often a clone was seen (once, few, many) or the class of an expanded clone, and some rows leave it out.

V gene	clone size	J gene	D gene	CDR3 protein	CDR3 DNA
TRBV18	few	TRBJ2-1	TRBD2	CASSPLTSGTPYNEQFF	TGTGCCAGCTCACCGTTAACTAGCGGGACGCCCTACAATGAGCAGTTCTTC
TRBV6-5	NA	TRBJ2-2	TRBD1	CASSNDRGYTGELFF	TGTGCCAGCAGTAACGACAGGGGGTACACCGGGGAGCTGTTTTTT
TRBV5-4	NA	TRBJ2-1	TRBD1	CASSLVDRGINEQFF	TGTGCCAGCAGCTTGGTGGACAGGGGAATCAATGAGCAGTTCTTC
TRBV19	NA	TRBJ1-1	NA	CASSIGRPTGSGTEAFF	TGTGCCAGTAGTATAGGGCGGCCTACAGGGTCGGGCACTGAAGCTTTCTTT
TRBV10-3	NA	TRBJ1-1	TRBD1	CATESVRQGFATMNTEAFF	TGTGCCACAGAAAGCGTAAGACAGGGGTTTGCTACCATGAACACTGAAGCTTTCTTT
TRBV27	NA	TRBJ2-5	NA	CASSFREETQYF	TGTGCCAGCAGTTTTCGGGAAGAGACCCAGTACTTC
TRBV7-3	NA	TRBJ1-2	TRBD1	CASSLTISDRGKDYGYTF	TGTGCCAGCAGCTTAACGATCTCAGACAGGGGCAAAGACTATGGCTACACCTTC
TRBV14	NA	TRBJ1-2	TRBD1	CASSWGQGHYGYTF	TGTGCCAGCAGTTGGGGACAGGGCCACTATGGCTACACCTTC
TRBV7-9	NA	TRBJ2-5	TRBD2	CASSPGTTQETQYF	TGTGCCAGCAGCCCTGGGACTACTCAAGAGACCCAGTACTTC
TRBV28	NA	TRBJ1-5	NA	CASSFRLRAEDQPQHF	TGTGCCAGCAGTTTCCGATTGCGGGCGGAAGATCAGCCCCAGCATTTT
TRBV6-1	NA	TRBJ2-5	NA	CASSEGRAQETQYF	TGTGCCAGCAGTGAAGGCAGGGCGCAAGAGACCCAGTACTTC
TRBV2	NA	TRBJ1-2	NA	CARTTGGYTF	TGTGCCAGGACTACAGGGGGCTACACCTTC
TRBV7-9	NA	TRBJ1-2	NA	CASSNAGSNYGYTF	TGTGCCAGCAGCAACGCGGGGTCAAACTATGGCTACACCTTC
TRBV28	NA	TRBJ2-1	TRBD1	CASSRVTGAINNEQFF	TGTGCCAGCAGTCGGGTCACAGGGGCGATAAACAATGAGCAGTTCTTC
TRBV2	NA	TRBJ1-6	NA	CASSEVRGNSPLHF	TGTGCCAGCAGTGAAGTCCGGGGGAATTCACCCCTCCACTTT